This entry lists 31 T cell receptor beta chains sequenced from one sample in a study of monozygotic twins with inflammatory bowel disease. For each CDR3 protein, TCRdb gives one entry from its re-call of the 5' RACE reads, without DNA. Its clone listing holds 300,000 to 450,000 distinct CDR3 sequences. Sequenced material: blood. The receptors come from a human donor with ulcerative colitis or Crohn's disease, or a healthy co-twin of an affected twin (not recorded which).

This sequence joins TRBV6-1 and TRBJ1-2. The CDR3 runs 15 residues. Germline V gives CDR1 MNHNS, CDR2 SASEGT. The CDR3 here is CASSVQGGPNYGYTF.

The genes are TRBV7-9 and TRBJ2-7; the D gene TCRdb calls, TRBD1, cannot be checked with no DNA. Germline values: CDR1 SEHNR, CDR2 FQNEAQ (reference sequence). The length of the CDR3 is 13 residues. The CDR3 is CASSPPQGYEQYF.

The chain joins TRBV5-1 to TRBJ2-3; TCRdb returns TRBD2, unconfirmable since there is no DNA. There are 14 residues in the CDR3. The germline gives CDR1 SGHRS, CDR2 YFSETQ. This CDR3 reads CASARLAMADTQYF.

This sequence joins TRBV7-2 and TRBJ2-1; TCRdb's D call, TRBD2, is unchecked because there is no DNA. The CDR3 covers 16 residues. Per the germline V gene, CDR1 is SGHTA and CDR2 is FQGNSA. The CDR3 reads CASSPGLAGGRGEQFF.

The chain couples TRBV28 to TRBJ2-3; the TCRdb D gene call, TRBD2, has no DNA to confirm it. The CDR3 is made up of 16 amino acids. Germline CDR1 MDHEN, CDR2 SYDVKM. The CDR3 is CASITSGGTFLGTQYF.

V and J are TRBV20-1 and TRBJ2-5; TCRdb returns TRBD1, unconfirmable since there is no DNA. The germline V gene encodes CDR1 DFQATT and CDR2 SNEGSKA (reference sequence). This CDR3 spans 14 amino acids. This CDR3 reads CSARDGGAQETQYF.

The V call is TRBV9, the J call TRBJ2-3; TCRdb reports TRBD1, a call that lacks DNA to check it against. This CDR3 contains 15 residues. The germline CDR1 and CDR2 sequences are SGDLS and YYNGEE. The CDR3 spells CASSPRTRGTDTQYF.

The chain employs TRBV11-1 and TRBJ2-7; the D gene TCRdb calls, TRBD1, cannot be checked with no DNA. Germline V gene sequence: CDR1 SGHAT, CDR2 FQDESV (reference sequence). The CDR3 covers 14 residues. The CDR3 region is CASSLNGGAYEQYF. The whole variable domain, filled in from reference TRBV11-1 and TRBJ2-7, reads EAEVAQSPRYKITEKSQAVAFWCDPISGHATLYWYRQILGQGPELLVQFQDESVVDDSQLPKDRFSAERLKGVDSTLKIQPAELGDSAMYLCASSLNGGAYEQYFGPGTRLTVT.

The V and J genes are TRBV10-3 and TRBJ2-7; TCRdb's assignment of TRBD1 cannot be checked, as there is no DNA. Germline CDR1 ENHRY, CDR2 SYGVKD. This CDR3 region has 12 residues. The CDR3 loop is CATSLAGDEQYF.

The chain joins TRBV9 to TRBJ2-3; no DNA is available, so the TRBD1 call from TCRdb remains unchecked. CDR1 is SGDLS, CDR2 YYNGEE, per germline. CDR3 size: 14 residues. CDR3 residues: CAINARQQRDTQYF.

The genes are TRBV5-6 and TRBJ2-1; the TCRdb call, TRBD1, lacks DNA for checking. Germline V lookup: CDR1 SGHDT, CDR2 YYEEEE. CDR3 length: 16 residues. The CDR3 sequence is CASSFAGGEFYNEQFF.

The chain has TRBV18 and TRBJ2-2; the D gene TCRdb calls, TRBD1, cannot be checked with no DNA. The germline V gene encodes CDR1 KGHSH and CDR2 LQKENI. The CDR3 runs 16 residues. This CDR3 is CASSPRDRGLTGELFF. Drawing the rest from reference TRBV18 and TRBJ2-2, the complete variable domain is NAGVMQNPRHLVRRRGQEARLRCSPMKGHSHVYWYRQLPEEGLKFMVYLQKENIIDESGMPKERFSAEFPKEGPSILRIQQVVRGDSAAYFCASSPRDRGLTGELFFGEGSRLTVL.

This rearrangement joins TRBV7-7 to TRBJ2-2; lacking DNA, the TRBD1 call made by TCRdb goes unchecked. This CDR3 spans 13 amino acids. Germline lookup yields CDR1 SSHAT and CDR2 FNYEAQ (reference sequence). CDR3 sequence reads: CAVKGANTGELFF.

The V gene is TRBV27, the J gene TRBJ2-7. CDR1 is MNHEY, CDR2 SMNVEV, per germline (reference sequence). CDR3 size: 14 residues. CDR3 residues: CASSLVQPAYEQYF.

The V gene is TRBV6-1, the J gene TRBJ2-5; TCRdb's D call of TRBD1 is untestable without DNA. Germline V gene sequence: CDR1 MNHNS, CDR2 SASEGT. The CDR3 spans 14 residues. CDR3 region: CASSNGQDRETQYF.

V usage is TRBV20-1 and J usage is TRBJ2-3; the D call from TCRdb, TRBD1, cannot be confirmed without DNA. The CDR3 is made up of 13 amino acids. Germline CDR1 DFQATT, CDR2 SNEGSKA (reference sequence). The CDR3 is CSANGGVGDTQYF.

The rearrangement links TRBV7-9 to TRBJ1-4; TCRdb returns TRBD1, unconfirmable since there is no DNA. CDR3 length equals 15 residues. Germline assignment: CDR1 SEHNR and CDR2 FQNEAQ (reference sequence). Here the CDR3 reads CASSHMGDRNEKLFF.

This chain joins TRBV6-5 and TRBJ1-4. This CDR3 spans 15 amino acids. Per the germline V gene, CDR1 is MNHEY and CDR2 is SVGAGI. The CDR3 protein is CASSYMSSTNEKLFF.

The CDR3 here is CSAKDRGYFHQYF. The chain is built from TRBV20-1 and TRBJ2-4; there is no DNA to check the TCRdb D call of TRBD1. The CDR3 runs to 13 residues. The V gene's germline CDR1 is DFQATT and CDR2 SNEGSKA (reference sequence).

CDR3 region: CASSLVGPNQPQHF. This chain connects TRBV7-9 to TRBJ1-5. The CDR3 is 14 amino acids. Germline V gives CDR1 SEHNR, CDR2 FQNEAQ (reference sequence).

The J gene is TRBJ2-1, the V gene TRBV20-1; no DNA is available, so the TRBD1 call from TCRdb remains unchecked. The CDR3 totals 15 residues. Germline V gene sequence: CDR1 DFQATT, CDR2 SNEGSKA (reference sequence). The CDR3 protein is CSARDRTGSYNEQFF.

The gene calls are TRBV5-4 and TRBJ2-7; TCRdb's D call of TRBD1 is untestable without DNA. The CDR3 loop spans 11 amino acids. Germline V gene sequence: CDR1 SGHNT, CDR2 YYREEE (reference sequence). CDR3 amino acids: CASRTAGEQYF.

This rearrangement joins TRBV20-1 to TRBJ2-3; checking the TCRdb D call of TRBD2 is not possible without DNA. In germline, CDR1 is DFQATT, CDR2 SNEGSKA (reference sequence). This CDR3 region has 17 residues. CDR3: CSASGTSGGVSTDTQYF.

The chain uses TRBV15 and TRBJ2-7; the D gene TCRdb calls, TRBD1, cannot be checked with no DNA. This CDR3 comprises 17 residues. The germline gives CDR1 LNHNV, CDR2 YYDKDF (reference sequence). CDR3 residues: CATSRAKGGSSSYEQYF.

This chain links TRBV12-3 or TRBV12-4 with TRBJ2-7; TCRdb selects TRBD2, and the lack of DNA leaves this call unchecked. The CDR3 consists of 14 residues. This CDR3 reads CASNREAYASKQYF.

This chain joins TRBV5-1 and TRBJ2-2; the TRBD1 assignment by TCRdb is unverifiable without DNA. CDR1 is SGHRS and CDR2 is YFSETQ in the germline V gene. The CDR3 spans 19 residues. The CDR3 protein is CASSLVSTDRTINTGELFF. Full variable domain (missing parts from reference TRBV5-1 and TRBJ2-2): KAGVTQTPRYLIKTRGQQVTLSCSPISGHRSVSWYQQTPGQGLQFLFEYFSETQRNKGNFPGRFSGRQFSNSRSEMNVSTLELGDSALYLCASSLVSTDRTINTGELFFGEGSRLTVL.

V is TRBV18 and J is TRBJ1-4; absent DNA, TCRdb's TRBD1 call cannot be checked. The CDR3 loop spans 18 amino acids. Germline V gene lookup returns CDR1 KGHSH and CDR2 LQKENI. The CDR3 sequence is CASSPSQGYHTTNEKLFF.

The CDR3 region is CASSRWGGQETQYF. This chain uses TRBV6-1 with TRBJ2-5. Germline CDR1 and CDR2: MNHNS and SASEGT. The CDR3 is made up of 14 amino acids.

This chain's CDR3 is CASSPTSGATNEKLFF. The chain is built from TRBV5-1 and TRBJ1-4. CDR3 length: 16 amino acids. Germline CDR1 SGHRS, CDR2 YFSETQ.

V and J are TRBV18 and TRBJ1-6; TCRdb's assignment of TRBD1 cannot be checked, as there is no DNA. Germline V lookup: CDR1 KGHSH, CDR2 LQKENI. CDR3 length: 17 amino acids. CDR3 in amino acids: CASSQGVPGQKNSPLHF.

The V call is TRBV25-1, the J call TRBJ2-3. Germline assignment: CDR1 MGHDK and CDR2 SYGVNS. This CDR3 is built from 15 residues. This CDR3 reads CASSDVRISTDTQYF.